The 14 T cell receptor beta chains reported below all come from one sample, sequenced in a study of shared clonotypes between healthy human individuals. Profiling relied on immunoSEQ multiplex PCR, and the TCRdb table lists in-frame clones only, not all of them. The sample lists over 2 million clones; 80% to 95% were seen once. The sample taken for sequencing was naive CD4+ T cells from PBMCs. Subset defined: CD45RA+ positively selected. All receptors derive from a man aged 18 to 30 in good health. Some clones in this sample may be carry-over from other donors' samples.

This chain joins TRBV20-1 and TRBJ1-1; D unresolved. This CDR3 is 11 amino acids long. V was pared by 5 bases and J by 4 bases, with 8 bases between. Germline V gene lookup returns CDR1 DFQATT and CDR2 SNEGSKA (reference sequence). CDR3 region: CSARSSTEAFF. CDR3 bases: TGCAGTGCTCGGTCGAGCACTGAAGCTTTCTTT.

This clone was counted a single time. The chain carries TRBV4-2 and TRBJ2-2, with 8 bases that match TRBD2. The CDR3 covers 13 residues. Germline V gene data show CDR1 as LGHNA and CDR2 as YNFKEQ. The junction had 3 bases not matched to a gene; V was cut back by 2 bases and J by 10 bases. The CDR3 here is CASSQREGEELFF. CDR3 bases: TGTGCCAGCAGCCAACGGGAGGGCGAGGAGCTGTTTTTT.

This clone has a single count. The chain has TRBV7-6 and TRBJ2-7, with no clear D. Germline V CDR1 and CDR2: SGHVS, FNYEAQ. The CDR3 is 16 residues long. The V end lost 2 bases, the J end lost 0 bases, and 14 bases lay between the germline ends. The CDR3 DNA reads TGTGCCAGCAGCTTATCGTCCGGCAGTAGCTCCTACGAGCAGTACTTC. Its protein product is CASSLSSGSSSYEQYF.

This clone was seen once. V is TRBV28 and J is TRBJ1-3; D call uncertain. This CDR3 spans 16 amino acids. The germline CDR1 and CDR2 sequences are MDHEN and SYDVKM. Trimming left V 6 bases short and J 0 bases short, with 15 bases between. The DNA of the CDR3 is TGTGCCAGCAGCCAATCACAAAGCGGCTCTGGAAACACCATATATTTT. Translating gives CASSQSQSGSGNTIYF.

This sequence joins TRBV18 and TRBJ2-7; no reliable D call. The germline V gene encodes CDR1 KGHSH and CDR2 LQKENI. Trimming removed 4 bases from V and 3 bases from J, with 13 bases in between. This CDR3 comprises 14 residues. The CDR3 sequence is CASSRPGRDYEQYF. The DNA of the CDR3 is TGTGCCAGCTCACGTCCGGGCAGAGACTACGAGCAGTACTTC.

This clone showed up just once. This chain uses TRBV27 with TRBJ1-1, with TRBD1 identical over 8 bases. The CDR3 extends over 16 amino acids. V trimming: 7 bases; J trimming: 10 bases; junction bases outside the gene matches: 20. Germline lookup yields CDR1 MNHEY and CDR2 SMNVEV (reference sequence). The CDR3 loop is CASNHNSGTGPTGAFF. The CDR3 bases are TGTGCCAGCAACCACAATTCCGGGACAGGCCCTACAGGAGCTTTCTTT.

The J gene is TRBJ2-1, the V gene TRBV4-3; tentatively, D is TRBD2 (5 bases). Germline lookup yields CDR1 LGHNA and CDR2 YSLEER. Trimming pared 2 bases from V and 5 bases from J, leaving 19 bases between. This CDR3 region has 17 residues. The CDR3 spells CASSQILAETRNNEQFF. DNA for the CDR3: TGCGCCAGCAGCCAAATTTTAGCCGAAACTAGAAACAATGAGCAGTTCTTC.

The genes are TRBV10-1 and TRBJ1-1; D is unclear. Germline values: CDR1 WNHNN, CDR2 SYGVQD (reference sequence). The V gene lost 7 bases and the J gene lost 2 bases, with 11 bases spanning the gap. The CDR3 is 13 amino acids. Written as DNA, the CDR3 is TGCGCCAGCACTAACGGGATTAACACTGAAGCTTTCTTT. It is translated as CASTNGINTEAFF.

This sequence joins TRBV5-4 and TRBJ1-2; 7 bases map to TRBD1. The CDR3 has 15 residues. J was trimmed by 0 bases and V by 5 bases; bases with no gene match: 7. Germline loops: CDR1 SGHNT, CDR2 YYREEE (reference sequence). In DNA form, the CDR3 reads TGTGCCAGCAGTAGACAGGGTGGGACTAACTATGGCTACACCTTC. This codes for CASSRQGGTNYGYTF.

The rearrangement joins TRBV10-3 to TRBJ1-4; D ambiguous. The germline gives CDR1 ENHRY, CDR2 SYGVKD. The CDR3 has 15 residues. V gave up 0 bases and J gave up 5 bases, with 10 bases separating them. This chain's CDR3 is CAISESRTVNEKLFF. CDR3 in DNA: TGTGCCATCAGTGAGTCCCGAACAGTGAATGAAAAACTGTTTTTT.

The rearrangement uses TRBV5-1 and TRBJ2-2, with a weak D call TRBD2 (5 bases). Trimming left V 1 base short and J 3 bases short, with 13 bases between. This CDR3 region has 16 residues. Germline CDR1 and CDR2: SGHRS and YFSETQ. The CDR3 reads CASSLMVERDTGELFF. The CDR3 DNA sequence: TGCGCCAGCAGCTTGATGGTGGAGAGGGACACCGGGGAGCTGTTTTTT.

The V gene is TRBV6-5, the J gene TRBJ2-6, with D unresolved. The CDR3 sequence is 14 residues long. Trimming pared 7 bases from V and 0 bases from J, leaving 7 bases between. CDR1 and CDR2 from the germline V gene are MNHEY and SVGAGI. As DNA, the CDR3 is TGTGCCAGCACCGCCAGCTCTGGGGCCAACGTCCTGACTTTC. Amino acids: CASTASSGANVLTF.

The CDR3 loop reads CASGEGSYNEQFF. Written as DNA, the CDR3 is TGTGCCAGCGGAGAGGGGTCGTACAATGAGCAGTTCTTC. The rearrangement links TRBV28 to TRBJ2-1; D is perhaps TRBD1 or TRBD2 (5 bases each). The CDR3 length is 13 residues. CDR1 is MDHEN and CDR2 is SYDVKM in the germline V gene. V was pared by 8 bases and J by 4 bases, with 12 bases between.

The V gene is TRBV4-1, the J gene TRBJ2-3, with no clear D. Germline V lookup: CDR1 MGHRA, CDR2 YSYEKL. The CDR3 contains 16 residues. V shed 1 base and J shed 0 bases, with 11 bases lying between them. The CDR3 spells CASSQAYIASTDTQYF. DNA of the CDR3: TGCGCCAGCAGCCAAGCGTATATCGCCAGCACAGATACGCAGTATTTT.